Described below is a single T cell receptor (beta chain) sequence and its context. Its cognate antigen is unknown. These data come from a study of shared clonotypes between healthy human individuals. Whole-study results and caveats: Larger richness was generally estimated for naive than memory subsets.

The CDR3 is made up of 14 amino acids. V lost 1 base to trimming and J lost 3 bases, with 10 bases between them. CDR1 and CDR2 from the germline V gene are SGHRS and YFSETQ. Using immunoSEQ multiplex PCR, the repertoire was profiled, and TCRdb retains in-frame clones only, with some absent. The sample consists of some 2,400,000 clones, more than 90% of them appearing once. The chain carries TRBV5-1 and TRBJ2-5; D is tentatively TRBD1 or TRBD2 (5 bases each). This clonotype was sampled from a man between 18 and 35 years old in good health. Sequenced: naive CD4+ T cells sorted from blood. Stated subset: CD45RA+ positively selected. The CDR3 is CASSLIGAEETQYF. As DNA, the CDR3 is TGCGCCAGCAGCTTGATCGGGGCCGAAGAGACCCAGTACTTC.